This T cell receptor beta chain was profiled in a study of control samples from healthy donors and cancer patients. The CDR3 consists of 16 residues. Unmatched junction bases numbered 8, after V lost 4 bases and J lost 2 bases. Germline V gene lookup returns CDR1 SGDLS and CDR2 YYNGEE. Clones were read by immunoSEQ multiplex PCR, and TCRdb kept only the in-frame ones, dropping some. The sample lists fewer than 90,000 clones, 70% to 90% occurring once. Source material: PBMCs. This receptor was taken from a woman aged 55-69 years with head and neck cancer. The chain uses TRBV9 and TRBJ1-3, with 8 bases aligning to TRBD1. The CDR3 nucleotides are TGTGCCAGCAGCCCCGGACAGGGTTACGCTGGAAACACCATATATTTT. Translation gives CASSPGQGYAGNTIYF.